This T cell receptor beta chain was recorded in a study of CD8 T cells in Susac syndrome. Study-level points and caveats: A relatively small number of individuals underwent TCR sequencing and HLA analysis.

A remark on this clonotype: Its specificity is unknown.

V lost 9 bases to trimming and J lost 4 bases, with 12 bases between them. The germline CDR1 and CDR2 sequences are MDHEN and SYDVKM. The CDR3 is 12 amino acids. With random hexamers, 0.5 to 1 ug RNA was reverse transcribed. Multiplex immunoSEQ PCR targeted 54 Vbeta and 13 Jbeta TCR beta segments. TCRdb reprocessed the immunoSEQ multiplex PCR reads via MiXCR and lists one record per CDR3 protein. The table shows about 210,000 distinct CDR3 sequences, with 90% to 95% occurring only once. Input material: CD4+ T cells from PBMCs. The source of this sequence is a human donor in good health. The V and J genes are TRBV28 and TRBJ1-1; D gene unclear. CDR3 sequence: CASQVSVTEAFF. The CDR3 region has the DNA TGTGCCAGTCAGGTGTCGGTCACTGAAGCTTTCTTT.